This TCR beta chain was sequenced during a study of Ad26.COV2.S vaccination and SARS-CoV-2 variants. Study at large: Intramuscularly, Ad26.COV2.S was given either once or twice, 56 days apart.

A remark on this clone: Its antigen is currently unknown.

V shed 0 bases, J shed 4 bases, and the junction held 2 bases outside the gene matches. The germline V gene has CDR1 SGHVS and CDR2 FQNEAQ. CDR3 size: 15 residues. This table comes from immunoSEQ multiplex PCR, and its TCRdb copy is limited to in-frame clones, with some not included. In the table there are more than 350,000 clones, more than 80% of which are singletons. Study-wide results and caveats: With respect to non-spike TCR breadth, vaccine and placebo recipients were similar. Substantial breadth was reportedly displayed by spike-specific CD8+ and CD4+ T cell responses after vaccination.

The treatment here: roughly 20 received Ad26.COV2.S at low or high dose, single or two shots; about five received placebo; per-sample allocation not given. Sampling occurred on day 63 after the first vaccine or placebo injection. The V gene is TRBV7-8, the J gene TRBJ1-5, with 8 bases matching TRBD1. The input for sequencing was peripheral blood, taken in a trial of Ad26.COV2.S vaccine versus placebo. This receptor was obtained from a person aged 18-60 years who received the Ad26.COV2.S COVID-19 vaccine or a placebo. For the CDR3, the DNA is TGTGCCAGCAGCTTAGCGGGGACAGGTAATCAGCCCCAGCATTTT. This translates into CASSLAGTGNQPQHF.